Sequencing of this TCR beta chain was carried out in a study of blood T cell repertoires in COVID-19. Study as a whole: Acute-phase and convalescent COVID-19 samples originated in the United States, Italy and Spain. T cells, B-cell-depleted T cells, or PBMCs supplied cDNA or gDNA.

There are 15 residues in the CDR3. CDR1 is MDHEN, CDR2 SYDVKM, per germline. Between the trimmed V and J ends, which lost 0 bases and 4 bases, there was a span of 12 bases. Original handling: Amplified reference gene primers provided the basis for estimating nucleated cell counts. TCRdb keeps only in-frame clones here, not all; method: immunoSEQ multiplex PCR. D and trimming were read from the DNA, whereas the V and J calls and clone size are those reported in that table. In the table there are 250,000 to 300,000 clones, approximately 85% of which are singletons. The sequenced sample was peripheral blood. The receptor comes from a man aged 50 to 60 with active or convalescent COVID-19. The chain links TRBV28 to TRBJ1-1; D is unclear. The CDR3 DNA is TGTGCCAGCAGTTTATGGGCGGGGAAAGGCACTGAAGCTTTCTTT. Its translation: CASSLWAGKGTEAFF.